The 21 T cell receptor beta chains below come from one sample, sequenced in a study of spatial heterogeneity in lung cancer. Time point meaning: sample taken at primary tumor resection. Researchers sequenced whole RNA taken from tumor, nontumor lung or frozen PBMC without sorting. TCRdb used MiXCR to reprocess the 5' RACE reads, holding one entry per CDR3 protein. Among roughly 79,000 distinct CDR3 sequences, around 13% were seen once, and the ten largest hold approximately 4.2%. The sequencing here drew on PBMCs, taken at surgery. The receptors stem from a male donor with early-stage non-small cell lung cancer.

This clonotype was counted between two and nine times. The V and J genes are TRBV6-2 or TRBV6-3 and TRBJ2-7; the match to TRBD2 covers 8 bases. The V gene end was trimmed by 4 bases and the J gene end by 3 bases; junction bases not matched to a gene: 5. Germline-derived CDR1 and CDR2 are MNHEY and SVGEGT. The CDR3 covers 14 residues. The CDR3 region is CASSSAGAYYEQYF. CDR3 bases: TGTGCCAGCAGTTCAGCGGGGGCCTACTACGAGCAGTACTTC.

This sequence joins TRBV30 and TRBJ2-7; perhaps TRBD2 as D (5 bases). Trimming took 3 bases from V and 3 from J, leaving 15 bases between them. The V gene's germline CDR1 is GTSNPN and CDR2 SVGIG (reference sequence). The CDR3 spans 14 residues. The CDR3 DNA is TGTGCCTGGAGGCCTCCAGAGACTAACTACGAGCAGTACTTC. It translates to CAWRPPETNYEQYF.

This clonotype was detected a few times. This may arise from a read error, as a much more abundant clone is one base away. The chain couples TRBV10-3 to TRBJ2-7; D call uncertain. Trimming took 0 bases from V and 2 from J, leaving 2 bases between them. Looked up from germline, CDR1 is ENHRY and CDR2 is SYGVKD. This CDR3 is 12 amino acids long. The CDR3 DNA reads TGTGCCATCAGTGAGTCGACCTACGAGCAGTACTTC. Protein: CAISESTYEQYF.

The CDR3 bases are TGTGCCAGCAGTTACGGAGGGAAGGACACCTTC. This encodes CASSYGGKDTF. V usage is TRBV6-2 or TRBV6-3 and J usage is TRBJ1-2; D gene unclear. V shed 2 bases and J shed 12 bases, with 10 bases lying between them. This CDR3 has 11 amino acids. The germline CDR1 and CDR2 sequences are MNHEY and SVGEGT.

This clonotype showed up many times. The chain links TRBV28 to TRBJ2-5; tentatively, D is TRBD2 (5 bases). The CDR3 spans 15 residues. V shed 2 bases and J shed 0 bases, with 10 bases lying between them. CDR1 is MDHEN, CDR2 SYDVKM, per germline. In nucleotides, the CDR3 is TGTGCCAGCAGTTTAGTAGGACTCTACCAAGAGACCCAGTACTTC. It is translated as CASSLVGLYQETQYF.

The chain joins TRBV19 to TRBJ2-2; 9 positions agree with TRBD1. This CDR3 region has 16 residues. V lost 5 bases and J lost 5; bases outside the gene matches: 9. Germline CDR1 LNHDA, CDR2 SQIVND (reference sequence). The CDR3 protein is CASSPRDRVGTGELFF. The CDR3 nucleotides read TGTGCCAGTAGTCCCCGGGACAGGGTAGGGACCGGGGAGCTGTTTTTT.

This clonotype was picked up a small number of times. The chain recombines TRBV7-3 with TRBJ2-1; the D gene is possibly TRBD1 (6 bases). Trimming left V 1 base short and J 6 bases short, with 13 bases between. This CDR3 contains 15 residues. In germline, CDR1 is SGHTA, CDR2 FQGTGA. CDR3 bases: TGTGCCAGCAGCTTAAGAGTCACAGGGACCAATGAGCAGTTCTTC. Protein sequence: CASSLRVTGTNEQFF.

V is TRBV5-1 and J is TRBJ1-4; unclear D gene. Germline values: CDR1 SGHRS, CDR2 YFSETQ. The CDR3 spans 14 residues. Trimming cost V 0 bases and J 6 bases, with 9 bases left between them. The CDR3 sequence: CASSLEQTDEKLFF. As DNA, the CDR3 is TGCGCCAGCAGCTTGGAGCAGACCGATGAAAAACTGTTTTTT.

This rearrangement joins TRBV2 to TRBJ1-2; a possible D gene is TRBD1 (5 bases). The CDR3 runs to 13 residues. V gave up 8 bases and J gave up 3 bases, with 13 bases separating them. Germline values: CDR1 SNHLY, CDR2 FYNNEI. CDR3 nucleotides: TGTGCCAGCCGCCGGGACCCTGACTATGGCTACACCTTC. Protein sequence: CASRRDPDYGYTF.

The rearrangement links TRBV29-1 to TRBJ1-1, with D unclear. V lost 1 base and J 0 bases, leaving 6 bases between the germline ends. Germline values: CDR1 SQVTM, CDR2 ANQGSEA. This CDR3 is 13 amino acids long. The CDR3 spells CSVEAQVNTEAFF. The CDR3 coding sequence is TGCAGCGTTGAAGCCCAGGTGAACACTGAAGCTTTCTTT.

This clonotype was seen a handful of times. The chain couples TRBV5-1 to TRBJ2-7; TRBD1 matches at 7 bases. Germline V gene lookup returns CDR1 SGHRS and CDR2 YFSETQ. V gave up 4 bases and J gave up 5 bases; unmatched junction bases: 6. This CDR3 region has 13 residues. The CDR3 spells CASSPEGGNEQYF. The CDR3 region has the DNA TGCGCCAGCAGCCCAGAAGGGGGCAACGAGCAGTACTTC.

V and J are TRBV7-2 and TRBJ2-7; 10 positions match TRBD2. The V and J ends lost 5 bases and 5 bases, in that order; junction bases with no gene match: 9. This CDR3 has 15 residues. The V gene's germline CDR1 is SGHTA and CDR2 FQGNSA. The CDR3 region has the DNA TGTGCCAGCAGCGCCGACACTAGCGGGGTAGACGAGCAGTACTTC. As protein: CASSADTSGVDEQYF.

At least ten counts were recorded for this clonotype. The chain uses TRBV24-1 and TRBJ1-1; 10 bases match TRBD1. V dropped 7 bases and J dropped 5; count of bases not matched to a gene: 3. The CDR3 totals 13 residues. The germline gives CDR1 KGHDR, CDR2 SFDVKD. CDR3 amino acids: CATRGQGLTEAFF. In DNA form, the CDR3 reads TGTGCCACCAGGGGACAGGGGCTTACTGAAGCTTTCTTT.

This clonotype was counted at least ten times. The V gene is TRBV6-2 or TRBV6-3, the J gene TRBJ1-5; 7 bases are a match to TRBD1. V lost 2 bases and J lost 4; bases outside the gene matches: 5. CDR1 and CDR2 from the germline V gene are MNHEY and SVGEGT. This CDR3 is built from 15 residues. The CDR3 sequence is CASSYRDRLNQPQHF. CDR3 sequence (DNA): TGTGCCAGCAGTTACCGGGACAGACTAAATCAGCCCCAGCATTTT.

This clonotype was observed once. The chain recombines TRBV29-1 with TRBJ2-3, with D perhaps TRBD1 (6 bases). Between the trimmed V and J ends, which lost 6 bases and 1 base, there was a span of 17 bases. The CDR3 is made up of 15 amino acids. Germline CDR1 SQVTM, CDR2 ANQGSEA. The CDR3 sequence is CSVELGGGGTDTQYF. The CDR3 bases are TGCAGCGTAGAACTAGGGGGTGGAGGCACAGATACGCAGTATTTT.

The table lists this clonotype with many counts. The chain joins TRBV5-5 to TRBJ2-7; D is undetermined. V was clipped by 0 bases and J by 3 bases, with 16 bases between them. Germline values: CDR1 SGHKS, CDR2 YYEKEE (reference sequence). The CDR3 loop spans 16 amino acids. The CDR3 here is CASSLGPSTRNYEQYF. CDR3 in DNA: TGTGCCAGCAGCTTGGGACCGTCGACGAGAAACTACGAGCAGTACTTC.

The chain links TRBV30 to TRBJ1-1; D gene uncertain. The CDR3 runs to 9 residues. Germline V gene sequence: CDR1 GTSNPN, CDR2 SVGIG (reference sequence). V was clipped by 5 bases and J by 10 bases, with 8 bases between them. The CDR3 loop reads CAWGNRAFF. The CDR3 DNA sequence: TGTGCCTGGGGCAATAGAGCTTTCTTT.

The rearrangement links TRBV9 to TRBJ2-1; D is ambiguous. From germline, CDR1 is SGDLS and CDR2 YYNGEE. The CDR3 runs to 12 residues. V lost 2 bases, J lost 5 bases, and 5 bases lay in between. The CDR3 reads CASSVINNEQFF. CDR3 nucleotide sequence: TGTGCCAGCAGCGTCATCAACAATGAGCAGTTCTTC.

This clonotype has a count of ten or more. The rearrangement uses TRBV7-9 and TRBJ2-3, with D uncertain. The V end was cut by 4 bases, the J end by 2 bases, with 10 bases between. The germline gives CDR1 SEHNR, CDR2 FQNEAQ (reference sequence). The CDR3 is made up of 14 amino acids. The chain's CDR3 is CASSSTIPTDTQYF. In DNA, the CDR3 is TGTGCCAGCAGCTCCACTATCCCCACAGATACGCAGTATTTT.

This clonotype was found a few times. The chain carries TRBV27 and TRBJ2-3, with no clear D. Germline CDR1 is MNHEY and CDR2 is SMNVEV (reference sequence). V gave up 3 bases and J gave up 3 bases, with 7 bases separating them. The CDR3 is made up of 13 amino acids. The CDR3 region is CASSFLGTDTQYF. CDR3 coding DNA: TGTGCCAGCAGTTTCCTGGGGACAGATACGCAGTATTTT.

This clonotype occurred a few times. The chain links TRBV3-1 to TRBJ2-7; the match to TRBD2 covers 11 bases. Losses at the gene ends were 4 bases for V and 5 bases for J; bases not matched to a gene: 7. This CDR3 has 15 residues. Germline V CDR1 and CDR2: LGHDT, YNNKEL (reference sequence). In DNA form, the CDR3 reads TGTGCCAGCAGCCTAAAGGGGACTAGCGGCGACGAGCAGTACTTC. Translated, it gives CASSLKGTSGDEQYF.